This section outlines one T cell receptor (beta chain) sequence together with its context. Which antigen it targets is not known. Per-base qualities were not stored, and no clone one base away is much larger. The method behind the library was 5' RACE. Sequencing used an Illumina HiSeq 2500. A second about 6 to 11 cycle PCR used a sample-barcoded 5' primer and a J-beta primer mix. A template-switch 5' adaptor carrying 12 random nucleotides introduced a unique molecular identifier onto each TCR beta cDNA molecule. At least 2.5 million CDR3-containing paired-end reads were obtained from each sample. First-strand cDNA synthesis was performed from all RNA using the Mint cDNA synthesis kit, with priming by a TRBC-specific oligonucleotide. Following uracil-DNA glycosylase treatment, a first 18-cycle PCR with universal primers M1SS and BC2_uni_R was performed on all cDNA. Regarding the original processing steps: Normalization of each sample was performed by random selection of 1 million high-quality reads, each carrying a distinct molecular identifier. Instead of being binned into consensus sequences, reads with shared molecular identifiers were discarded. MiTCR, run with a Q25 quality threshold and the strictest error-elimination algorithm, handled CDR3 identification, clonotype clustering and error correction. A nonparametric unseen species model with Euler transformation was used to estimate a lower bound on total TCR beta diversity. The public reads were reprocessed in TCRdb via fastp at Q25 and MiXCR, keeping in-frame beta chains. Under each unique CDR3 protein, matching rows form one entry showing the most common genes and DNA. The V and J calls come from TCRdb's annotation, not from the publication. This sample holds about 640,000 distinct CDR3 sequences; about 54% were observed only once. The ten largest clonotypes hold 30% to 40% of the sample.

These data come from a study of blood T cells in healthy people across ages (dated by TCRdb to the mid-2010s). Broadly, across the study: Template switching captured roughly one uniquely barcoded TCR beta cDNA molecule per two T cells in model experiments. The study measured age-related changes in TCR beta repertoire diversity using deep sequencing normalized with unique cDNA molecular identifiers. The donors were split into four age groups: young (average about 15 years), middle-aged (about 40), aged (more than 55) and long-lived (approximately 89). To avoid experimental bias, donors of different ages were distributed randomly across sequencing lanes. Two additional independent replicas of 1 million unique cDNA reads from the same blood draw were analyzed for two donors (one aged 18 to 30 and one aged 80 or older). Here is what the overall study found, with its caveats: Because donor CMV infection status was unknown, age-related changes in expanded clonotypes were potentially confounded. Bulk unsorted PBMC profiling prevented conclusive comparison of naive and antigen-experienced compartments. Observed TCR beta diversity per million T cells fell roughly linearly with age, and a significant reduction was already apparent by age roughly 40. The percentage of naive T cells measured by flow cytometry correlated strongly with observed TCR beta diversity. Total diversity estimates from one million sequenced T cells were considered lower bounds and underestimates. Compared with the aged group, more naive CD4+ T cells, fewer expanded clones and increased TCR diversity were shown by the long-lived group, suggesting age selection.

Including cysteine and phenylalanine, the CDR3 has 13 amino acids. The read is trimmed to its CDR3 DNA, 39 bases read in frame from base 1. CDR1 SQVTM and CDR2 ANQGSEA were looked up in the germline V gene. V loses 4 bases at its end and J loses 5 bases; junction bases beyond the gene matches: 7. The 35 to 40 donors, aged roughly 6 to 95 years, were systemically healthy Caucasian individuals from Russia. Each donor gave about 9.7 milliliters of peripheral blood, drawn into EDTA-treated Vacutainer tubes. PBMCs were isolated by Ficoll-Paque density-gradient centrifugation, with at least 6 million obtained per sample. Total RNA, at least 6 micrograms per sample, was extracted from PBMCs with Trizol reagent. The percentages of naive CD45RAhigh/CD27high T cells were determined by flow cytometry on a PBMC aliquot from every donor.

This TCR was recovered from a man aged 55 to 69 in good health. The rearrangement joined TRBV29-1 to TRBJ1-2, with 7 bases in between that match TRBD1. The sequenced sample consisted of blood. The DNA reads as follows: TGCAGCGTTGGGATGACAGGGAGTTATGGCTACACCTTC. It codes for CSVGMTGSYGYTF.